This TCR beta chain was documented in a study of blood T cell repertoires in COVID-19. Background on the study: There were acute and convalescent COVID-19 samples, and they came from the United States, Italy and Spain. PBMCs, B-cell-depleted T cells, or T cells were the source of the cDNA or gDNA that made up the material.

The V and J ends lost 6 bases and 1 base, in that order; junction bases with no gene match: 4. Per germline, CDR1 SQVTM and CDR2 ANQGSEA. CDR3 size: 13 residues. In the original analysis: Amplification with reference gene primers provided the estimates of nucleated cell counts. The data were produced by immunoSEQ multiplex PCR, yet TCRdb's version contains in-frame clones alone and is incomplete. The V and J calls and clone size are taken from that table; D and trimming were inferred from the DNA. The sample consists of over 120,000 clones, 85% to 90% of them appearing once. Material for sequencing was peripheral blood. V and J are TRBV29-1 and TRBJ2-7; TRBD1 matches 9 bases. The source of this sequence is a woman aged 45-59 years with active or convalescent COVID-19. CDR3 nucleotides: TGCAGCGTCACCGGGACAGGGTCCTACGAGCAGTACTTC. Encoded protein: CSVTGTGSYEQYF.